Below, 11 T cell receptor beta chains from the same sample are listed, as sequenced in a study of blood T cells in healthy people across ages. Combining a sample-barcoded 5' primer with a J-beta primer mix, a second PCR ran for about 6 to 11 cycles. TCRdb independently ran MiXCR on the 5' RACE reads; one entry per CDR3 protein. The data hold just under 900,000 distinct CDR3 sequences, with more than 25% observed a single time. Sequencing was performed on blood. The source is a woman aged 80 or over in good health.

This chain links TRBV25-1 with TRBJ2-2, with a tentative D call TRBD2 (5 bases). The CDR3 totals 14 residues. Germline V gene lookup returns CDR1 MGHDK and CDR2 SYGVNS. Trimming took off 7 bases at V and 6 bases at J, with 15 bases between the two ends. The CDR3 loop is CASTAGGGAGELFF. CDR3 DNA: TGTGCCAGCACCGCGGGTGGAGGCGCCGGGGAGCTGTTTTTT.

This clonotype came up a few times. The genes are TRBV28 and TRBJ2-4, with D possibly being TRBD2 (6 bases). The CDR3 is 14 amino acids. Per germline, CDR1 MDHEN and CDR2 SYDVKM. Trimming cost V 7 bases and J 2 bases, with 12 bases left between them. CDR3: CASTVGGTKNIQYF. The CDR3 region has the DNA TGTGCCAGCACCGTTGGGGGGACCAAAAACATTCAGTACTTC.

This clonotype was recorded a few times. The CDR3 reads CASSAQGVAKNIQYF. In nucleotides, the CDR3 is TGTGCCAGCAGTGCACAGGGGGTAGCCAAAAACATTCAGTACTTC. The chain joins TRBV2 to TRBJ2-4; 8 nucleotides match TRBD1. The CDR3 is 15 amino acids. Germline-derived CDR1 and CDR2 are SNHLY and FYNNEI. V shed 4 bases and J 0 bases; nucleotides not matched to a gene: 2.

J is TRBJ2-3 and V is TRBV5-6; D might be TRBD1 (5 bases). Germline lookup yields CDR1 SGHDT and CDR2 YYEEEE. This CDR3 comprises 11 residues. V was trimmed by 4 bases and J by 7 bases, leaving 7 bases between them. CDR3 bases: TGTGCCAGCAGCCAGGGCCATACGCAGTATTTT. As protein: CASSQGHTQYF.

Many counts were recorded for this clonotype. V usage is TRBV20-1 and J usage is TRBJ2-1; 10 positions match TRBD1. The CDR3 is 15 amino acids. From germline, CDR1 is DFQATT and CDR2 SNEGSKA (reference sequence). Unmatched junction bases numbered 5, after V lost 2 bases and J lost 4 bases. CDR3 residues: CSARKRTGGYNEQFF. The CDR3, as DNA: TGCAGTGCTAGAAAGAGGACAGGGGGTTACAATGAGCAGTTCTTC.

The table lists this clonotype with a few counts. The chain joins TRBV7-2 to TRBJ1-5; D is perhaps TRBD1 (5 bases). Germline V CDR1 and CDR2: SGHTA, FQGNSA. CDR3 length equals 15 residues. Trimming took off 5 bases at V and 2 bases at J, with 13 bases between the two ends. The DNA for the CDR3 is TGTGCCAGCAGCCTCCGGGACCCGGGCAATCAGCCCCAGCATTTT. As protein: CASSLRDPGNQPQHF. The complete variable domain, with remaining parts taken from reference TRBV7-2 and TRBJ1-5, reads GAGVSQSPSNKVTEKGKDVELRCDPISGHTALYWYRQSLGQGLEFLIYFQGNSAPDKSGLPSDRFSAERTGGSVSTLTIQRTQQEDSAVYLCASSLRDPGNQPQHFGDGTRLSIL.

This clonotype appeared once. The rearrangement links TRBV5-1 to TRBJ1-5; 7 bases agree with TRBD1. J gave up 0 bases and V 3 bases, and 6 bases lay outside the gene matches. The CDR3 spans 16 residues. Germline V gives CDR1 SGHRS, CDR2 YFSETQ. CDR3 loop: CASSWNTGDSNQPQHF. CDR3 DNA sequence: TGCGCCAGCAGCTGGAATACAGGGGATAGCAATCAGCCCCAGCATTTT.

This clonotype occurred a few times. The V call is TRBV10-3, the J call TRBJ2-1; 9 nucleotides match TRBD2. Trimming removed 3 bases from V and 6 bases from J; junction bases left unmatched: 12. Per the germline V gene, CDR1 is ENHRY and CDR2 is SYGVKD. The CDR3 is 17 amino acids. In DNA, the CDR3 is TGTGCCATCAGTGACGCCCGGACTAGCGCGGGAAGCAATGAGCAGTTCTTC. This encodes CAISDARTSAGSNEQFF.

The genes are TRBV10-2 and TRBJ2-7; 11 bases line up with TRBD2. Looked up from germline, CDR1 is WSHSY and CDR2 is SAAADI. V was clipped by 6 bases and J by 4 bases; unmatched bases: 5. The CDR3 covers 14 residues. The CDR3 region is CASRPTSGAYEQYF. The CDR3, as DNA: TGCGCCAGCAGACCGACTAGCGGGGCATACGAGCAGTACTTC.

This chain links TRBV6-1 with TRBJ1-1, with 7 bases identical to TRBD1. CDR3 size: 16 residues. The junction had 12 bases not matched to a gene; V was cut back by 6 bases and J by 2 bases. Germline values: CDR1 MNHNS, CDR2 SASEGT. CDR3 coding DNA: TGTGCCAGCAGCGTTACAGGGGCCTCAGATAACACTGAAGCTTTCTTT. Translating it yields CASSVTGASDNTEAFF.

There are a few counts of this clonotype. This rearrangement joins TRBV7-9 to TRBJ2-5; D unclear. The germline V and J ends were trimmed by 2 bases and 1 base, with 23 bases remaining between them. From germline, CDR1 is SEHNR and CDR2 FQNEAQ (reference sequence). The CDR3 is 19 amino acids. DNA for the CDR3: TGTGCCAGCAGCTTAAGGTCCTCTGGTCTTTCCACAGCCCAAGAGACCCAGTACTTC. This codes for CASSLRSSGLSTAQETQYF.